The present TCR beta chain was sequenced within a study of Graves' ophthalmopathy and Graves' hyperthyroidism (dated by TCRdb to the late 2010s). Notes on the research overall: Peripheral blood samples were taken at the time of initial diagnosis, before any treatment was given. In total, under 150 blood samples were TCR-sequenced: approximately 40 ophthalmopathy, 75 hyperthyroidism and some 17 hyperthyroidism-to-ophthalmopathy patients. For independent validation, a separate cohort was made up of 18 to 20 hyperthyroidism patients plus 17 patients who later progressed from hyperthyroidism to ophthalmopathy. In roughly 6 hyperthyroidism patients, the T-cell repertoires found in thyroid tissue were compared with those found in blood. Once sampling was done, hyperthyroidism patients were given methimazole at a starting dose of 30 mg daily, while ophthalmopathy patients were given high-dose intravenous methylprednisolone. To explore V-J signatures that separate ophthalmopathy from hyperthyroidism, a discovery set of more than 95 patients was enrolled, consisting of 40 to 45 with ophthalmopathy and some 56 with stable hyperthyroidism. The study used TCR beta repertoire signatures to distinguish Graves' ophthalmopathy from Graves' hyperthyroidism and to predict progression to ophthalmopathy. The 100 discovery patients were randomly split 7:3 into training and test sets.

Beyond this particular receptor, the publication reports: Most expanded thyroid clonotypes with a frequency above 0.001 also appeared in blood, which suggests that blood repertoires may reflect the immune response in the thyroid. Ophthalmopathy was separated from stable hyperthyroidism by the 13-signature model with more than 85% sensitivity and about 81% specificity in cross-validation and with 80%/75% in the test set. In validation, the model predicted ophthalmopathy progression with about 70% sensitivity and 72% to 80% specificity; around twelve predicted patients were CT-confirmed with GO in a median of about 7.1 months. Sample size was not predetermined statistically, and investigators were not blinded to group allocation.

For repertoire sequencing, the TCR beta CDR3 regions were amplified from RNA transcripts. A first-round RT-PCR used HTBI primers with the Qiagen OneStep RT-PCR kit, followed by a second-round multiplex PCR, size selection and purification. Sequencing of the libraries was carried out on an Illumina HiSeq2000 in paired-end mode with 100 bp reads. The original methods were these. Reads were processed with SOAPnuke, discarding reads with adapters, uncalled bases, mean Phred below 15, or no exact constant-primer or identifier match. High-quality paired reads were merged with COPE v1.2.5. Clonotypes were defined as unique nucleotide sequences and were aligned to IMGT TRB V, D and J references using MiTCR v1.1. The analysis was limited to V-J combinations with a frequency above 0.0001, which together covered around 99% of the repertoires. For each V-J combination, a TCR clonal expansion and chaos score was defined as the ratio of F50 clonal expansion to chaos observed in the TCRdist matrix. Welch's t-statistics and random forest were used to narrow the features down to 10 to 15 V-J combinations, which were then fed into a naive Bayes classifier. The Morisita-Horn index was used to measure how similar the thyroid and blood repertoires were. Using fastp at Q25 and MiXCR, TCRdb reprocessed the public reads and kept productive beta chains. Rows with a matching CDR3 protein are joined into one entry that keeps the most common DNA and genes. These V and J calls derive from TCRdb rather than the authors' analysis. Here the sample has 400,000 to 500,000 distinct CDR3 sequences; around a fifth occur a single time. The biggest ten clones account for 3% of the sample.

Hyperthyroidism was defined as stable when no progression to ophthalmopathy occurred within 18 months of follow-up. Hyperthyroidism patients were newly diagnosed, with disease duration under 2 months, and aged 18 to 65 years. Patients with other autoimmune diseases, uncontrolled infections, pregnancy or lactation were excluded from the study. Clinical symptoms, serum thyroxine, TRAb, thyroid ultrasound and orbital computed tomography were used for diagnosis. Using Ficoll-Paque density gradient centrifugation, PBMCs were isolated from about 9.4 ml of fresh peripheral blood. Trizol reagent was used to extract the total RNA, and its quality was then checked on an Agilent 2100 Bioanalyzer. There are many counts of this clonotype. It has no known antigen specificity. No much larger clone is present one base from it, and per-base qualities are unavailable. The sequence came from a woman aged 18 to 35 with stable Graves' hyperthyroidism. Donor details come from another sample of the same person, matched by shared clones. Sequences were obtained from peripheral blood.

The DNA sequence is TGTGCCAGCGACGGAGGGGGCGCAGGTCAGCCCCAGCATTTT. This codes for CASDGGGAGQPQHF. This receptor chain uses TRBV2 and TRBJ1-5; TRBD1 agrees with 7 junctional bases. Taken from the germline V gene, the CDR1 and CDR2 loops are SNHLY and FYNNEI. Unmatched junction bases come to 10, with V trimmed by 8 bases and J by 6 bases. The CDR3 covers 14 residues, taking in both the cysteine and the phenylalanine. The entry retains the CDR3 DNA only, 42 bases that are in frame from base 1.